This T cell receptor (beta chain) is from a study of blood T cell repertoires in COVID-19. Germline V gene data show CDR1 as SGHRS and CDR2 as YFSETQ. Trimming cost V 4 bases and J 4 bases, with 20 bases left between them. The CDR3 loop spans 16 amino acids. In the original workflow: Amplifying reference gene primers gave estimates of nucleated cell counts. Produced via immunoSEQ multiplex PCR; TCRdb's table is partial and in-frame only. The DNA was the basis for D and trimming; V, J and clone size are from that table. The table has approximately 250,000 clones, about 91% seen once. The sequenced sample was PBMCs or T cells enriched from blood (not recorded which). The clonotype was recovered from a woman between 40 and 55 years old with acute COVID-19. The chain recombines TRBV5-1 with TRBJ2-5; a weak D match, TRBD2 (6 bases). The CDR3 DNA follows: TGCGCCAGCAGCAGGGAGGTGACAAGGGCCGGAGAGACCCAGTACTTC. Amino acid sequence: CASSREVTRAGETQYF.